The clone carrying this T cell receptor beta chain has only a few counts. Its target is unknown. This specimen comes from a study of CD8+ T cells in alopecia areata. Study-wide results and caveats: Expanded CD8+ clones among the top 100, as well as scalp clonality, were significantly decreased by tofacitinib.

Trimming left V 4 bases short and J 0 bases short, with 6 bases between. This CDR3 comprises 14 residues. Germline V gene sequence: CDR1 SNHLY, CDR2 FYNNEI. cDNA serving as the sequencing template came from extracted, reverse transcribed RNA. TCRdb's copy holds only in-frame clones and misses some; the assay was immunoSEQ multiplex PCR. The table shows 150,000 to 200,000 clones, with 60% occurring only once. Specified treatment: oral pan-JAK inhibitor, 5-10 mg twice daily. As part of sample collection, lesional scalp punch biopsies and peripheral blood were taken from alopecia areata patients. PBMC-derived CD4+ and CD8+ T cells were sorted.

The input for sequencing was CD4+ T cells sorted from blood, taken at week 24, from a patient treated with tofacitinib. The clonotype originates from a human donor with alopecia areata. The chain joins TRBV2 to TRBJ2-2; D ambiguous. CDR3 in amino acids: CASSGPPNTGELFF. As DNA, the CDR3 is TGTGCCAGCAGTGGGCCCCCGAACACCGGGGAGCTGTTTTTT.